The 18 T cell receptor beta chains below come from one sample, sequenced in a study of T cell repertoires in cytomegalovirus infection. TCRdb independently ran MiXCR on the reads; one entry per CDR3 protein. The data hold roughly 700,000 distinct CDR3 sequences, with roughly a third observed a single time. These receptors have no known antigen. Sample: cultured PBMCs, taken from culture after CMV antigen stimulation. These receptors all stem from a human donor in good health (CMV status not recorded). Some clones in this sample may be carry-over from other donors' samples.

The V call is TRBV19, the J call TRBJ2-1, with D unclear. Germline V lookup: CDR1 LNHDA, CDR2 SQIVND (reference sequence). This CDR3 is 15 amino acids long. With 0 bases removed from V and 4 bases from J, the gap between germline ends came to 10 bases. The CDR3 loop reads CASSIDRALYNEQFF. The CDR3 DNA follows: TGTGCCAGTAGTATAGATAGGGCCCTTTACAATGAGCAGTTCTTC.

CDR3 bases: TGTGCCAGTACGCGAAAAAGGGAAGTCTCTGAAGCTTTCTTT. This codes for CASTRKREVSEAFF. This sequence joins TRBV19 and TRBJ1-1; D uncertain. CDR3 size: 14 residues. In germline, CDR1 is LNHDA, CDR2 SQIVND (reference sequence). With 7 bases removed from V and 6 bases from J, the gap between germline ends came to 18 bases.

In its sample, this clonotype was seen a few times. The chain is built from TRBV6-6 and TRBJ2-1; the D is unclear. Per the germline V gene, CDR1 is MNHNY and CDR2 is SVGAGI (reference sequence). CDR3 size: 14 residues. Trimming cost V 7 bases and J 7 bases, with 17 bases left between them. In nucleotides, the CDR3 is TGTGCCAGCATCACAACTTCCCCTCCGAATGAGCAGTTCTTC. It codes for CASITTSPPNEQFF.

The chain carries TRBV7-8 and TRBJ2-7, with D perhaps TRBD1 or TRBD2 (5 bases each). This CDR3 comprises 17 residues. The germline gives CDR1 SGHVS, CDR2 FQNEAQ. V was clipped by 4 bases and J by 7 bases, with 26 bases between them. CDR3 in DNA: TGTGCCAGCAGCTCCGTCCATAGGCTGGGGGTGTTGTGGGAGCAGTACTTC. This gives the protein CASSSVHRLGVLWEQYF.

The V and J genes are TRBV6-1 and TRBJ2-3, with no clear D. V lost 6 bases and J lost 4, with 8 bases in between. The CDR3 sequence is 12 residues long. Germline V CDR1 and CDR2: MNHNS, SASEGT. The CDR3 spells CASSPIADTQYF. The CDR3 DNA sequence: TGTGCCAGCAGCCCTATAGCAGATACGCAGTATTTT.

The genes are TRBV5-4 and TRBJ2-7, with TRBD1 matching over 9 bases. The CDR3 totals 16 residues. With 0 bases clipped from V and 2 bases from J, the junction kept 6 bases outside the gene matches. The germline V gene has CDR1 SGHNT and CDR2 YYREEE (reference sequence). The CDR3 nucleotides are TGTGCCAGCAGCTTGGAGAGGGACAGGGCAACCTACGAGCAGTACTTC. Translation: CASSLERDRATYEQYF.

This clonotype was seen more than once but under ten times. J is TRBJ2-2 and V is TRBV4-1; 7 nucleotides align to TRBD2. Germline trimming cut 1 base from V and 6 bases from J; bases unmatched to any gene: 11. The CDR3 runs to 17 residues. The germline V gene has CDR1 MGHRA and CDR2 YSYEKL. The CDR3 spells CASSQGLGQGLPGELFF. CDR3 bases: TGCGCCAGCAGCCAAGGCTTAGGTCAGGGACTACCCGGGGAGCTGTTTTTT.

This clonotype was detected ten times or more. The chain joins TRBV7-2 to TRBJ1-4; D is possibly TRBD1 (6 bases). The V and J ends lost 3 bases and 3 bases respectively, with 17 bases between them. There are 17 residues in the CDR3. CDR1 SGHTA and CDR2 FQGNSA come from the germline V gene. The CDR3 protein is CASSFSGGGRPNEKLFF. The DNA of the CDR3 is TGTGCCAGCAGCTTCAGCGGGGGGGGCCGTCCTAATGAAAAACTGTTTTTT.

The chain joins TRBV7-9 to TRBJ2-5; weak D call: TRBD2 (6 bases). The CDR3 contains 16 residues. Trimming left V 4 bases short and J 5 bases short, with 20 bases between. The germline gives CDR1 SEHNR, CDR2 FQNEAQ (reference sequence). The CDR3 DNA reads TGTGCCAGCAGCTCTCTCTGGGTGGAGGGTGACGAGACCCAGTACTTC. This encodes CASSSLWVEGDETQYF.

The gene calls are TRBV28 and TRBJ1-6; D unclear. This CDR3 region has 13 residues. Trimming removed 2 bases at V and 8 bases at J, with 7 bases between. CDR1 MDHEN and CDR2 SYDVKM come from the germline V gene. This CDR3 is CASSLTLDSPLHF. The DNA of the CDR3 is TGTGCCAGCAGTTTAACTTTGGATTCACCCCTCCACTTT.

V gene TRBV5-6 combines with J gene TRBJ2-1, with unresolved D. The length of the CDR3 is 15 residues. CDR1 and CDR2 (germline): SGHDT, YYEEEE. Trimming left V 3 bases short and J 8 bases short, with 18 bases between. DNA for the CDR3: TGTGCCAGCAGCTCGATCGACGGAAGGGCACATGAGCAGTTCTTC. Translation: CASSSIDGRAHEQFF.

The chain joins TRBV10-3 to TRBJ2-3, with D possibly matching TRBD1 (6 bases). Germline values: CDR1 ENHRY, CDR2 SYGVKD. The CDR3 runs to 18 residues. V shed 0 bases and J shed 0 bases, with 16 bases lying between them. CDR3 residues: CAISESRVAGASTDTQYF. The CDR3, as DNA: TGTGCCATCAGTGAGTCGCGGGTGGCAGGGGCTAGCACAGATACGCAGTATTTT.

The chain recombines TRBV12-5 with TRBJ2-3; D is unresolved. Trimming removed 6 bases at V and 5 bases at J, with 9 bases between. Germline V gives CDR1 LGHNT, CDR2 FRNRAP. The CDR3 has 12 residues. Here the CDR3 reads CASGLQVDTQYF. For the CDR3, the DNA is TGTGCTAGTGGCCTGCAGGTAGATACGCAGTATTTT.

This clonotype appeared a few times. The chain combines TRBV7-6 with TRBJ2-3, with D possibly TRBD2 on 6 matching bases. V shed 1 base and J shed 0 bases, with 11 bases lying between them. The CDR3 has 16 residues. In germline, CDR1 is SGHVS, CDR2 FNYEAQ. CDR3 amino acids: CASSLEAGRSTDTQYF. CDR3 DNA sequence: TGTGCCAGCAGCTTAGAGGCAGGGAGGAGCACAGATACGCAGTATTTT.

The V and J genes are TRBV28 and TRBJ2-5, with D possibly being TRBD1 or TRBD2 (6 bases each). Trimming took off 6 bases at V and 6 bases at J, with 17 bases between the two ends. This CDR3 region has 14 residues. Germline loops: CDR1 MDHEN, CDR2 SYDVKM. CDR3 DNA: TGTGCCAGCAGCCCCGGAGGGGGTAGGAAGACCCAGTACTTC. This translates into CASSPGGGRKTQYF.

The J gene is TRBJ2-1, the V gene TRBV11-2; perhaps TRBD2 as D (5 bases). V was pared by 0 bases and J by 5 bases, with 11 bases between. The CDR3 length is 15 residues. The germline CDR1 and CDR2 sequences are SGHAT and FQNNGV. The CDR3 nucleotides are TGTGCCAGCAGCTTAGACGGGATCCCCCACAATGAGCAGTTCTTC. Translated, it gives CASSLDGIPHNEQFF. Supplemented by reference TRBV11-2 and TRBJ2-1, the full variable domain reads EAGVAQSPRYKIIEKRQSVAFWCNPISGHATLYWYQQILGQGPKLLIQFQNNGVVDDSQLPKDRFSAERLKGVDSTLKIQPAKLEDSAVYLCASSLDGIPHNEQFFGPGTRLTVL.

In its sample, this clonotype was seen a few times. This sequence joins TRBV12-5 and TRBJ1-2; D is possibly TRBD1 (6 bases). CDR3 length equals 17 residues. Germline V gene sequence: CDR1 LGHNT, CDR2 FRNRAP. V lost 0 bases to trimming and J lost 0 bases, with 14 bases between them. The CDR3 loop is CASGLVTTGPANYGYTF. Here the CDR3 DNA reads TGTGCTAGTGGTTTGGTAACGACAGGTCCAGCTAACTATGGCTACACCTTC. Using reference TRBV12-5 and TRBJ1-2 for the parts outside the CDR3, the full variable domain is DARVTQTPRHKVTEMGQEVTMRCQPILGHNTVFWYRQTMMQGLELLAYFRNRAPLDDSGMPKDRFSAEMPDATLATLKIQPSEPRDSAVYFCASGLVTTGPANYGYTFGSGTRLTVV.

V and J are TRBV7-9 and TRBJ2-3, with 15 bases lining up with TRBD2. Per germline, CDR1 SEHNR and CDR2 FQNEAQ (reference sequence). CDR3 size: 17 residues. Trimming removed 6 bases from V and 4 bases from J; junction bases left unmatched: 8. CDR3 loop: CASRRGGLAGGPDTQYF. CDR3 bases: TGTGCCAGCAGACGCGGAGGACTAGCGGGGGGGCCAGATACGCAGTATTTT.